This T cell receptor (beta chain) was recovered during a study of blood T cell repertoires in COVID-19 (TCRdb year 2020). Regarding the complete study: Samples from collaborators originated in the United States, Italy and Spain and spanned both the acute and convalescent phases of COVID-19. The material from the prospective study consisted of cDNA or gDNA derived from T cells, B-cell-depleted T cells, or PBMCs. The dataset comprised deeply sampled blood TCRbeta repertoires from subjects exposed to, actively infected with, or recovered from COVID-19. The repertoires were made available in a free public database intended to serve as a resource for research on the immune response to SARS-CoV-2. Samples came from the ongoing ImmuneRACE study (first 160 participants) plus 1,254 subjects from 6 global collaborators. Sample metadata almost always included a de-identified subject ID, COVID-19 status, age in years and sex. Where available, HLA class I and class II types were taken from metadata supplied by the sample provider and were not determined by assay-based typing. What the authors observed across the whole study: The quantity of clinical and demographic metadata differed by source and by participant and was supplied without curation.

TCRbeta CDR3 regions were amplified from genomic DNA using the immunoSEQ Assay, a bias-controlled multiplex PCR. In the paper's pipeline: Within the assay, amplification of reference gene primers was used to estimate how many nucleated cells each sample contained. To quantify the absolute abundance of each unique TCRbeta CDR3 rearrangement, sequence reads were collapsed and filtered. For each sample, productive Simpson clonality was calculated as the square root of Simpson's diversity index across productive rearrangements. TCRdb obtained this table from immuneACCESS and retained in-frame rearrangements with V and J assigned. These tables miss some clones; where compared with another copy, unresolved V genes account for less than half of the shortfall, and the remainder is unexplained. V and J calls and clone size follow that table, whereas D and trimming were derived from the DNA. Across this sample there are 200,000 to 250,000 clones, with 86% seen only once. Approximately 2.1% of the sample is taken by the ten largest.

Participants in the prospective study were enrolled through a virtual design, were aged about 18 to 100 years, and lived in fewer than 30 United States geographic areas. Cohort assignment in the prospective study relied on participant-reported clinical history from a screening survey and a study questionnaire. Recovered participants in ImmuneRACE Cohort 3 were defined as having two consecutive negative NP/OP PCR tests, clearance from a healthcare professional, or resolution of symptoms. Each participant in the prospective study had whole blood, serum and a nasopharyngeal or oropharyngeal swab collected by mobile phlebotomists. Additional blood draws and questionnaires over an approximately two-month period could optionally be provided by prospective study participants. Before DNA extraction, prospective study blood samples were shipped either frozen or at room temperature. Comment on this clone: Its cognate antigen has yet to be identified. Per-base quality was not reported, and no clone a single base away is much larger than it.

This TCR came from a woman in her forties or fifties who had recovered from COVID-19. Sequencing input: PBMCs or T cells enriched from blood (not recorded which).

The CDR3 is CASSPGQQSNYGYTF. The nucleotide sequence is given as TGTGCCAGCAGCCCGGGACAGCAGTCTAACTATGGCTACACCTTC. The sequence joins TRBV5-4 to TRBJ1-2; a stretch of 7 junction bases matches TRBD1. Compared with germline, V lacks 4 bases and J lacks 0 bases; bases without a gene match: 6. The germline V gene (reference sequence) specifies SGHNT as CDR1 and YYREEE as CDR2. The CDR3 has 15 amino acids, counting the end cysteine and phenylalanine. The DNA shown is the 45-base CDR3, in frame from base 1.